A selection of T cell receptor beta chains follows, all from one sample in a study of blood T cell repertoires in COVID-19. Clones were read by immunoSEQ multiplex PCR, and TCRdb kept only the in-frame ones, dropping some. Of roughly 50,000 clones listed, less than 95% were seen once; the top ten hold under 6.5%. Input material: peripheral blood. Source of these receptors: a man aged 65-85 years with acute or convalescent COVID-19. Both conserved end residues are part of each CDR3. Each record gives: CDR3 protein, CDR3 DNA, D gene, J gene, clone size, V gene. The D gene is left open where the match is weak. Some rows have no size entry. The others give once, few or many, or a class for an expanded clone.

CDR3: CASSLGLTGSEQFF
DNA: TGCGCCAGCAGCCTGGGACTCACAGGGAGTGAGCAGTTCTTC
D: .
J: TRBJ2-1
size: .
V: TRBV5-1

CDR3: CASSSSGGILDTQYF
DNA: TGTGCCAGCAGCTCAAGCGGGGGGATATTAGATACGCAGTATTTT
D: TRBD2
J: TRBJ2-3
size: .
V: TRBV7-2

CDR3: CASRRGQGSGQPQHF
DNA: TGTGCCAGCCGAAGGGGACAGGGCAGCGGTCAGCCCCAGCATTTT
D: TRBD1
J: TRBJ1-5
size: .
V: TRBV6-5

CDR3: CASKQLRGGNTEAFF
DNA: TGTGCCAGTAAACAACTGAGGGGAGGGAACACTGAAGCTTTCTTT
D: .
J: TRBJ1-1
size: .
V: TRBV19

CDR3: CASSPTFFETGGNTEAFF
DNA: TGTGCCAGCTCACCAACGTTTTTTGAGACAGGGGGTAACACTGAAGCTTTCTTT
D: TRBD1
J: TRBJ1-1
size: .
V: TRBV18

CDR3: CASSFDRNTEAFF
DNA: TGCGCCAGCAGCTTTGACAGGAACACTGAAGCTTTCTTT
D: .
J: TRBJ1-1
size: .
V: TRBV5-1

CDR3: CASSHGTDSGEQFF
DNA: TGCGCCAGCAGCCACGGGACAGACTCTGGTGAGCAGTTCTTC
D: TRBD1
J: TRBJ2-1
size: .
V: TRBV4-3

CDR3: CASSQEVSGGSGANVLTF
DNA: TGTGCCAGCAGCCAAGAAGTATCAGGGGGCTCTGGGGCCAACGTCCTGACTTTC
D: TRBD1
J: TRBJ2-6
size: .
V: TRBV4-2

CDR3: CASSLAGQAIQQFF
DNA: TGCGCCAGCAGCTTGGCCGGTCAGGCAATCCAGCAGTTCTTC
D: .
J: TRBJ2-1
size: .
V: TRBV5-1

CDR3: CATNYAGGIEKLFF
DNA: TGTGCCACCAATTATGCAGGAGGAATTGAAAAACTGTTTTTT
D: .
J: TRBJ1-4
size: .
V: TRBV15

CDR3: CASSPDRPNQPQHF
DNA: TGCGCCAGCTCCCCAGACAGGCCCAATCAGCCCCAGCATTTT
D: .
J: TRBJ1-5
size: .
V: TRBV4-1

CDR3: CAWSGGASSGNTIYF
DNA: TGTGCCTGGAGTGGCGGAGCCAGCTCTGGAAACACCATATATTTT
D: .
J: TRBJ1-3
size: once
V: TRBV30

CDR3: CASSEVGTGVSEQYF
DNA: TGTGCCAGCAGTGAAGTGGGGACAGGGGTGAGCGAGCAGTACTTC
D: TRBD1
J: TRBJ2-7
size: .
V: TRBV2

CDR3: CASRRTGSYYEQYF
DNA: TGTGCCAGCAGGCGGACAGGGAGCTACTACGAGCAGTACTTC
D: TRBD1
J: TRBJ2-7
size: .
V: TRBV27